This entry lists 25 T cell receptor beta chains sequenced from one sample in a study of human T cells and chemical hapten exposure. Time point noted: pre-sensitization, week 0. Treatment defined: therapeutic diphenylcyclopropenone sensitization with weekly scalp DPC. TCRdb reanalysed the RACE reads using MiXCR and keeps one entry per CDR3 protein. The sample yields about 80,000 distinct CDR3 sequences, less than 15% seen once. This specimen consisted of whole blood, obtained in connection with sensitization to the hapten diphenylcyclopropenone (DPC). These receptors were collected from a woman aged 50 to 60 with alopecia areata. Some clones in this sample may be carry-over from other donors' samples.

The chain uses TRBV29-1 and TRBJ2-1; 9 nucleotides line up with TRBD1. V gave up 4 bases and J gave up 6 bases; unmatched junction bases: 10. The CDR3 extends over 15 amino acids. Per germline, CDR1 SQVTM and CDR2 ANQGSEA. The CDR3 reads CSVVPRDRVFNEQFF. In DNA, the CDR3 is TGCAGCGTTGTGCCCCGGGACAGGGTATTCAATGAGCAGTTCTTC.

This clonotype was observed a single time. This chain uses TRBV28 with TRBJ2-1; unclear D gene. This CDR3 has 14 residues. From germline, CDR1 is MDHEN and CDR2 SYDVKM. V lost 3 bases, J lost 8 bases, and 14 bases lay in between. The CDR3 DNA reads as TGTGCCAGCAGTTTCGGGTCCTTTTTCCATGAGCAGTTCTTC. It yields the protein CASSFGSFFHEQFF.

The table lists this clonotype with a few counts. V usage is TRBV7-9 and J usage is TRBJ1-2; possibly TRBD1 for D (5 bases). Germline CDR1 SEHNR, CDR2 FQNEAQ (reference sequence). This CDR3 is 14 amino acids long. Trimming shortened V by 5 bases and J by 6 bases, and 16 bases separated the two germline ends. CDR3 coding DNA: TGTGCCAGCAGCCTGGGACGGGACTTTGATGGCTACACCTTC. It encodes CASSLGRDFDGYTF.

This clonotype appeared many times. The chain has TRBV24-1 and TRBJ2-5; perhaps TRBD1 as D (5 bases). The CDR3 totals 14 residues. Germline CDR1 is KGHDR and CDR2 is SFDVKD. Trimming cost V 3 bases and J 1 base, with 8 bases left between them. The DNA for the CDR3 is TGTGCCACCAGTGATGCAGGGATCCAAGAGACCCAGTACTTC. This gives the protein CATSDAGIQETQYF.

The chain uses TRBV20-1 and TRBJ2-3; the match to TRBD1 covers 8 bases. Losses at the gene ends were 4 bases for V and 0 bases for J; bases not matched to a gene: 6. CDR3 length equals 15 residues. Germline CDR1 reads DFQATT; CDR2 reads SNEGSKA (reference sequence). The DNA of the CDR3 is TGCAGTGCTATGGGGACAGGACCCAGCACAGATACGCAGTATTTT. This gives the protein CSAMGTGPSTDTQYF.

This chain joins TRBV6-6 and TRBJ2-7; tentative D call: TRBD1 (6 bases). V lost 5 bases, J lost 0 bases, and 11 bases lay in between. Looked up from germline, CDR1 is MNHNY and CDR2 is SVGAGI (reference sequence). This CDR3 spans 14 amino acids. The CDR3 sequence: CASSPDRVSYEQYF. The CDR3 bases are TGTGCCAGCAGTCCGGACAGAGTCTCCTACGAGCAGTACTTC.

The CDR3 coding sequence is TGCGCCAGCAGTAAACTAGCGGGAGGCACAGATACGCAGTATTTT. It yields the protein CASSKLAGGTDTQYF. The chain couples TRBV4-3 to TRBJ2-3; 11 positions match TRBD2. The germline gives CDR1 LGHNA, CDR2 YSLEER. V trimming: 6 bases; J trimming: 1 base; junction bases outside the gene matches: 3. This CDR3 region has 15 residues.

The rearrangement uses TRBV4-2 and TRBJ2-7; D is possibly TRBD1 (6 bases). V lost 4 bases, J lost 2 bases, and 15 bases lay in between. The CDR3 loop spans 15 amino acids. Per germline, CDR1 LGHNA and CDR2 YNFKEQ. The CDR3 reads CASSPRSTGAYEQYF. CDR3 coding DNA: TGTGCCAGCAGCCCTCGATCGACAGGTGCCTACGAGCAGTACTTC.

The genes are TRBV5-4 and TRBJ2-5, with 9 bases matching TRBD2. The CDR3 is 16 residues long. Losses at the gene ends were 4 bases for V and 3 bases for J; bases not matched to a gene: 10. The V gene's germline CDR1 is SGHNT and CDR2 YYREEE (reference sequence). CDR3 sequence (DNA): TGTGCCAGCAGCCCTAGGAGCCTAGCGGGGAAAGAGACCCAGTACTTC. Its protein is CASSPRSLAGKETQYF.

The CDR3, as DNA: TGCAGCGTAGGGACAAATAGCAATCAGCCCCAGCATTTT. This translates into CSVGTNSNQPQHF. The J gene is TRBJ1-5, the V gene TRBV29-1, with D possibly TRBD1 on 6 matching bases. V shed 6 bases and J shed 0 bases, with 9 bases lying between them. Germline V gene lookup returns CDR1 SQVTM and CDR2 ANQGSEA. This CDR3 has 13 residues.

This clonotype turned up a few times. This sequence joins TRBV29-1 and TRBJ1-1; no definite D call. The V and J ends lost 4 bases and 0 bases respectively, with 9 bases between them. Germline lookup yields CDR1 SQVTM and CDR2 ANQGSEA. The length of the CDR3 is 13 residues. This chain's CDR3 is CSVAESMNTEAFF. CDR3 bases: TGCAGCGTTGCTGAGTCGATGAACACTGAAGCTTTCTTT.

This clonotype appeared a few times. The CDR3 is CASGWNTEAFF. The CDR3 nucleotides are TGTGCCAGCGGATGGAACACTGAAGCTTTCTTT. This chain uses TRBV5-4 with TRBJ1-1; D remains ambiguous. The germline V and J ends were trimmed by 7 bases and 1 base, with 5 bases remaining between them. CDR1 SGHNT and CDR2 YYREEE come from the germline V gene (reference sequence). The CDR3 is 11 amino acids. Full variable domain (rest looked up from reference TRBV5-4 and TRBJ1-1): ETGVTQSPTHLIKTRGQQVTLRCSSQSGHNTVSWYQQALGQGPQFIFQYYREEENGRGNFPPRFSGLQFPNYSSELNVNALELDDSALYLCASGWNTEAFFGQGTRLTVV.

This clonotype was detected only a few times. No conserved phenylalanine or tryptophan is present at the end of the CDR3, so a read error is the likely explanation. The chain is built from TRBV5-1 and TRBJ2-5; 9 bases align to TRBD1. Germline lookup yields CDR1 SGHRS and CDR2 YFSETQ. The junction had 9 bases not matched to a gene; V was cut back by 4 bases and J by 5 bases. The CDR3 runs 15 residues. CDR3 bases: TGCGCCAGCAGCCCACAGGGGGCGCAGGAGGAGACCCAGTACTCC. Translating it yields CASSPQGAQEETQYS.

This sequence joins TRBV20-1 and TRBJ2-7, with 9 bases matching TRBD1. V dropped 3 bases and J dropped 0; count of bases not matched to a gene: 0. Germline V gene lookup returns CDR1 DFQATT and CDR2 SNEGSKA (reference sequence). The CDR3 loop spans 13 amino acids. The CDR3 loop is CSARTGGSYEQYF. The CDR3 nucleotides are TGCAGTGCTAGGACAGGGGGCTCCTACGAGCAGTACTTC.

The genes are TRBV10-3 and TRBJ2-1; D is unresolved. Trimming left V 0 bases short and J 9 bases short, with 6 bases between. This CDR3 is built from 12 residues. Germline V gene sequence: CDR1 ENHRY, CDR2 SYGVKD. DNA of the CDR3: TGTGCCATCAGTGAGTCGTTCCGTGAGCAGTTCTTC. Encoded protein: CAISESFREQFF.

This clonotype has only a few counts. V is TRBV2 and J is TRBJ1-2; D is perhaps TRBD1 (5 bases). V was clipped by 10 bases and J by 4 bases, with 16 bases between them. Germline loops: CDR1 SNHLY, CDR2 FYNNEI. The CDR3 length is 13 residues. For the CDR3, the DNA is TGTGCCACACTCCAGGGTTCCGCCTATGGCTACACCTTC. Translating it yields CATLQGSAYGYTF.

A note on this clonotype: This may come from a read error, since a much larger clone is one base off. The chain is built from TRBV6-6 and TRBJ1-5, with 10 bases matching TRBD1. Germline V gene lookup returns CDR1 MNHNY and CDR2 SVGAGI (reference sequence). The CDR3 spans 18 residues. With 5 bases clipped from V and 9 bases from J, the junction kept 19 bases outside the gene matches. The DNA for the CDR3 is TGTGCCAGCAGTGCACCCGCCGGGACAGGGGCCATTTATCTGCCCCAGCATTTT. Translating it yields CASSAPAGTGAIYLPQHF.

This clonotype was seen at least ten times. The chain combines TRBV5-5 with TRBJ2-1; 9 bases agree with TRBD2. The germline V gene encodes CDR1 SGHKS and CDR2 YYEKEE (reference sequence). The CDR3 is 14 residues long. After removal of 1 base from V and 10 bases from J, the junction contained 6 bases not matched to a gene. Here the CDR3 reads CASSLLLAGREQFF. The CDR3 DNA follows: TGTGCCAGCAGCTTGCTGCTAGCGGGGAGAGAGCAGTTCTTC.

In its sample, this clonotype was seen once. The chain links TRBV2 to TRBJ1-2, with 7 bases matching TRBD1. The CDR3 has 14 amino acids. V was pared by 2 bases and J by 7 bases, with 7 bases of the junction left unmatched. Germline CDR1 is SNHLY and CDR2 is FYNNEI. CDR3 nucleotide sequence: TGTGCCAGCAGTGAAATTAACAGGGGAAGTGGCTACACCTTC. Protein: CASSEINRGSGYTF.

This clonotype was detected only a few times. CDR3 in amino acids: CASSDPGQKNTEAFF. The CDR3 DNA reads TGCGCCAGCAGTGACCCGGGACAGAAGAACACTGAAGCTTTCTTT. This rearrangement joins TRBV10-1 to TRBJ1-1; 7 nucleotides align to TRBD1. The CDR3 consists of 15 residues. Germline V gene sequence: CDR1 WNHNN, CDR2 SYGVQD (reference sequence). J was trimmed by 1 base and V by 3 bases; bases with no gene match: 5.

The chain links TRBV7-2 to TRBJ2-2; D remains ambiguous. This CDR3 comprises 14 residues. The germline V gene has CDR1 SGHTA and CDR2 FQGNSA. V was cut by 5 bases and J by 4 bases, with 11 bases left in between. CDR3 nucleotide sequence: TGTGCCAGCAGCCCGACAACTTCCACCGGGGAGCTGTTTTTT. The encoded protein is CASSPTTSTGELFF.

This clonotype came up many times. This rearrangement joins TRBV11-3 to TRBJ2-1, with 7 bases matching TRBD2. Losses at the gene ends were 6 bases for V and 4 bases for J; bases not matched to a gene: 9. This CDR3 is built from 15 residues. Germline lookup yields CDR1 SGHNT and CDR2 YENEEA. The CDR3 DNA follows: TGTGCCAGCAGTTTTAGAGCTAGCGGATACAATGAGCAGTTCTTC. It translates to CASSFRASGYNEQFF.

Regarding this clonotype: At one boundary the junction diverges from the germline segment, which might be a read error. The CDR3 here is CASSESQALIFSF. DNA of the CDR3: TGTGCCAGCAGTGAAAGCCAGGCTTTAATATTTTCCTTC. The chain employs TRBV6-1 and TRBJ2-4, with D unresolved. The length of the CDR3 is 13 residues. CDR1 and CDR2 (germline): MNHNS, SASEGT.

This clonotype was picked up a small number of times. The chain carries TRBV18 and TRBJ2-1; D unclear. Looked up from germline, CDR1 is KGHSH and CDR2 is LQKENI. Trimming removed 3 bases at V and 0 bases at J, with 9 bases between. The length of the CDR3 is 15 residues. The DNA of the CDR3 is TGTGCCAGCTCACCGAAGGACGGCTCCTACAATGAGCAGTTCTTC. Protein: CASSPKDGSYNEQFF.

V usage is TRBV6-2 or TRBV6-3 and J usage is TRBJ2-2, with 9 bases identical to TRBD2. Looked up from germline, CDR1 is MNHEY and CDR2 is SVGEGT. The V gene end was trimmed by 6 bases and the J gene end by 6 bases; junction bases not matched to a gene: 17. This CDR3 is built from 18 residues. The CDR3 is CASRPLRGGLAIAGELFF. The CDR3 DNA reads as TGTGCCAGCAGACCTCTAAGGGGAGGACTAGCGATCGCCGGGGAGCTGTTTTTT.